The 10 T cell receptor beta chains below all came from one sample that was sequenced in a study of monozygotic twins with inflammatory bowel disease. For each CDR3 protein, TCRdb gives one entry from its re-call of the 5' RACE reads, without DNA. The sample has under 130,000 distinct CDR3 sequences, and its top ten clones hold approximately 2%. Sequences were obtained from blood. These TCRs come from a human donor with ulcerative colitis or Crohn's disease, or a healthy co-twin of an affected twin (not recorded which).

The CDR3 sequence: CASSQGVRYTF. The chain is built from TRBV2 and TRBJ1-2; TCRdb's D call of TRBD1 is untestable without DNA. This CDR3 is 11 amino acids long. Germline assignment: CDR1 SNHLY and CDR2 FYNNEI.

The chain carries TRBV20-1 and TRBJ2-3. The length of the CDR3 is 13 residues. The germline V gene encodes CDR1 DFQATT and CDR2 SNEGSKA (reference sequence). CDR3 region: CSARDPGTDTQYF.

The chain joins TRBV20-1 to TRBJ2-5; no DNA is available, so the TRBD1 call from TCRdb remains unchecked. This CDR3 is 13 amino acids long. Germline assignment: CDR1 DFQATT and CDR2 SNEGSKA (reference sequence). The CDR3: CSAVRQIQETQYF.

The chain links TRBV30 to TRBJ2-1. The CDR3 is made up of 16 amino acids. Germline values: CDR1 GTSNPN, CDR2 SVGIG (reference sequence). CDR3 amino acids: CAWSVRVAFAYNEQFF.

V and J are TRBV20-1 and TRBJ1-4; TCRdb's D call, TRBD1, is unchecked because there is no DNA. The CDR3 totals 13 residues. CDR1 and CDR2 from the germline V gene are DFQATT and SNEGSKA (reference sequence). CDR3 region: CSASGDSYEKLFF.

The CDR3 here is CASCPGPRVYEQYF. This chain links TRBV27 with TRBJ2-7; the D call from TCRdb, TRBD2, cannot be confirmed without DNA. Germline loops: CDR1 MNHEY, CDR2 SMNVEV (reference sequence). CDR3 length: 14 residues.

This rearrangement joins TRBV5-6 to TRBJ2-3; the D gene TCRdb calls, TRBD2, cannot be checked with no DNA. The CDR3 consists of 16 residues. In germline, CDR1 is SGHDT, CDR2 YYEEEE. The CDR3 reads CASSLSLAGETDTQYF.

This chain connects TRBV12-3 or TRBV12-4 to TRBJ2-7; absent DNA, TCRdb's TRBD2 call cannot be checked. The CDR3 spans 21 residues. CDR3: CASSFVARATGLAVTGYEQYF.

The chain links TRBV20-1 to TRBJ2-5. Germline loops: CDR1 DFQATT, CDR2 SNEGSKA (reference sequence). The CDR3 is 12 residues long. CDR3 in amino acids: CSARGDLETQYF.

The rearrangement joins TRBV4-3 to TRBJ1-3; TCRdb names TRBD1, which stays unverified in the absence of DNA. CDR1 is LGHNA and CDR2 is YSLEER in the germline V gene. The CDR3 is 16 residues long. Here the CDR3 reads CASSQTDRDSGNTIYF.